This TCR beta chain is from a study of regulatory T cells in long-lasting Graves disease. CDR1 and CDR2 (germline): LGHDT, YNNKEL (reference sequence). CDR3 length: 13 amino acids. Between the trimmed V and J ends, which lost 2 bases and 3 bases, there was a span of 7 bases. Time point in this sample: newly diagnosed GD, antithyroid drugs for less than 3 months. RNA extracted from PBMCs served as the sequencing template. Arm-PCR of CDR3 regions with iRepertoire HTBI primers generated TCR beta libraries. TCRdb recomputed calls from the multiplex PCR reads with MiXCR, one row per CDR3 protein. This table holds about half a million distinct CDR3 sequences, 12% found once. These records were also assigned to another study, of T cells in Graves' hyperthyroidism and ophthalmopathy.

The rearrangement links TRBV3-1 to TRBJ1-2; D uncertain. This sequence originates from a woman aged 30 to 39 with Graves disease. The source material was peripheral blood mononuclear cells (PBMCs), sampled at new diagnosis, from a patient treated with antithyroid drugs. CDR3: CASSQSRHYGYTF. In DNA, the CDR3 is TGTGCCAGCAGCCAATCACGCCACTATGGCTACACCTTC.